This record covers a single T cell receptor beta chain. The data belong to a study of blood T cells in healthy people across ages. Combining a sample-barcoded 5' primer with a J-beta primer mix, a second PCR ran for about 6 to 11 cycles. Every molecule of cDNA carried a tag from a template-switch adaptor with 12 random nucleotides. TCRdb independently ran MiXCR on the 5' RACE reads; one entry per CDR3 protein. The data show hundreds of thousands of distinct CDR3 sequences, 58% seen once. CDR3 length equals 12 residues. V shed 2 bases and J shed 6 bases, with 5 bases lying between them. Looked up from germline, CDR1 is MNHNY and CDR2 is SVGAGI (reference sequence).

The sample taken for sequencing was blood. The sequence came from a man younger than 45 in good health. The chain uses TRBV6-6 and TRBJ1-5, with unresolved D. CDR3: CASSYLGQPQHF. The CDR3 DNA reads TGTGCCAGCAGTTACCTCGGTCAGCCCCAGCATTTT.